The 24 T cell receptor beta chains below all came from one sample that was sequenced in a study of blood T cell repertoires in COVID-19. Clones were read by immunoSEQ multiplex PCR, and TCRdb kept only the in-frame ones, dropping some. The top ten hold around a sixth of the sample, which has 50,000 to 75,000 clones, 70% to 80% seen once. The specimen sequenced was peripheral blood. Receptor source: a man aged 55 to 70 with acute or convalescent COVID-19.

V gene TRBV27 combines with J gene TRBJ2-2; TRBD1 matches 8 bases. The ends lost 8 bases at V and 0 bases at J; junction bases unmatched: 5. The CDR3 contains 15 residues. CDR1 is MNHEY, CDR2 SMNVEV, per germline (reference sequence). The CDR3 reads CASSRTGPNTGELFF. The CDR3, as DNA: TGTGCCAGCTCCCGGACAGGGCCGAACACCGGGGAGCTGTTTTTT.

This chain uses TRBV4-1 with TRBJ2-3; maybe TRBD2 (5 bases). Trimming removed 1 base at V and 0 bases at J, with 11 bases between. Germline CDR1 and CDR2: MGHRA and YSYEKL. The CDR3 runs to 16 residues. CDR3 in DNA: TGCGCCAGCAGCCAAGTCCACGGGGTGAGCACAGATACGCAGTATTTT. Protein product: CASSQVHGVSTDTQYF.

The CDR3 DNA reads as TGTGCCAGCAGCACCGACAGGGGAAGAATTCAGCCCCAGCATTTT. Translation gives CASSTDRGRIQPQHF. The V gene is TRBV7-9, the J gene TRBJ1-5; 8 positions match TRBD1. The CDR3 runs 15 residues. Losses at the gene ends were 5 bases for V and 6 bases for J; bases not matched to a gene: 9. CDR1 is SEHNR and CDR2 is FQNEAQ in the germline V gene (reference sequence).

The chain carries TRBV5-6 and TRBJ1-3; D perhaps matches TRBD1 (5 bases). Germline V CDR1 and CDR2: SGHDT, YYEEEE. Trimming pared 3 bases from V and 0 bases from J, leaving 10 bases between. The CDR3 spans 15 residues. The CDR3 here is CASSSWGLSGNTIYF. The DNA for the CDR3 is TGTGCCAGCAGCTCCTGGGGCCTCTCTGGAAACACCATATATTTT.

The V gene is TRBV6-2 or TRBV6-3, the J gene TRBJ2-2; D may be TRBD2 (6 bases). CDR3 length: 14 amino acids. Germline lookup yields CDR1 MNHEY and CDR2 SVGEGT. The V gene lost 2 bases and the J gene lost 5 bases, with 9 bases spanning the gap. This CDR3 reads CASSYTRGTGELFF. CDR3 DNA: TGTGCCAGCAGTTACACGCGGGGAACCGGGGAGCTGTTTTTT.

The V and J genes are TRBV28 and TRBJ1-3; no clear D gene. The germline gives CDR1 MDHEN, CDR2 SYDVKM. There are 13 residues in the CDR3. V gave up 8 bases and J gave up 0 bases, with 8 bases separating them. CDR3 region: CASLEGSGNTIYF. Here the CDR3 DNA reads TGTGCCAGCCTAGAGGGCTCTGGAAACACCATATATTTT.

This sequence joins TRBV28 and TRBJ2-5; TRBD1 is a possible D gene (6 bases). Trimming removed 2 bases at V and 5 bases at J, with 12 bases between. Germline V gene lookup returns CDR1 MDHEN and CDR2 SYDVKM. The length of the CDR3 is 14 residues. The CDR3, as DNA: TGTGCCAGCAGTTTAGGCAGGGGATGGGAGACCCAGTACTTC. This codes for CASSLGRGWETQYF.

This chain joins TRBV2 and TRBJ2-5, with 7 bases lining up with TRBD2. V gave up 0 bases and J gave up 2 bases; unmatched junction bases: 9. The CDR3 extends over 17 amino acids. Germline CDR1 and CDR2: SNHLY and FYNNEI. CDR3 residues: CASSEASPPREQETQYF. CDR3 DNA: TGTGCCAGCAGTGAAGCTTCTCCCCCGCGGGAGCAAGAGACCCAGTACTTC.

CDR3 loop: CASTYSLLAGVPSYNEQFF. CDR3 in DNA: TGTGCCAGTACCTATAGTCTCCTAGCGGGGGTACCCTCCTACAATGAGCAGTTCTTC. The chain links TRBV19 to TRBJ2-1; 10 nucleotides line up with TRBD2. The CDR3 totals 19 residues. The J segment lost 0 bases and the V segment lost 7 bases, leaving 15 bases of the junction unmatched. CDR1 is LNHDA and CDR2 is SQIVND in the germline V gene (reference sequence).

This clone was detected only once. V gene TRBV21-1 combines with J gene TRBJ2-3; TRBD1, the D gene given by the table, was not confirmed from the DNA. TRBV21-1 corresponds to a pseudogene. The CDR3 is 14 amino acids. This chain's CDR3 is CASTGTGSTDTQYF. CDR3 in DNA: TGTGCCAGTACCGGGACAGGAAGCACAGATACGCAGTATTTT.

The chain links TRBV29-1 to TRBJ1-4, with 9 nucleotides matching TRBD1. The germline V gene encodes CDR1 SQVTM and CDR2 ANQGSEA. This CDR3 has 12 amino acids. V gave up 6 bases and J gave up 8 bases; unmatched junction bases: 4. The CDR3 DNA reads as TGCAGCGTACAGGGGGCGCAGGAAAAACTGTTTTTT. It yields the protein CSVQGAQEKLFF.

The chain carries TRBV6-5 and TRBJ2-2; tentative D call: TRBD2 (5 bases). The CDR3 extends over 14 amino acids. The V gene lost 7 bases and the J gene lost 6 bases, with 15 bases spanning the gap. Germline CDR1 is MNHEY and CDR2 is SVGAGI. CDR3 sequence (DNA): TGTGCCAGCACCCGCCGCGGGTCGGCCGGGGAGCTGTTTTTT. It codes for CASTRRGSAGELFF.

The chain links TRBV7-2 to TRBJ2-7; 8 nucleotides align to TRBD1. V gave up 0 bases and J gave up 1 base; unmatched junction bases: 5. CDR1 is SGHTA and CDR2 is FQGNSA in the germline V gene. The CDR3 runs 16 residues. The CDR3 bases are TGTGCCAGCAGCTTAGCTCGGGACAGGAGATCCTACGAGCAGTACTTC. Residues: CASSLARDRRSYEQYF.

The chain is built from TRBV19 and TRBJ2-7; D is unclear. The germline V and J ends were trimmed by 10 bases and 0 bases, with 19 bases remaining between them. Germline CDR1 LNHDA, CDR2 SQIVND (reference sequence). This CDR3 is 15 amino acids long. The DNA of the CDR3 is TGTGCCACCAAAGTCCCTCGAGCGAGCTCCTACGAGCAGTACTTC. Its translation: CATKVPRASSYEQYF.

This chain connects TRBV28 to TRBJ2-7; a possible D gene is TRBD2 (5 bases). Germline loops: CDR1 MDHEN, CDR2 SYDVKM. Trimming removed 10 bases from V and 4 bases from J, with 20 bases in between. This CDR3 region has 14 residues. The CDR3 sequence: CATSTPTSGYEQYF. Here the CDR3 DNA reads TGTGCCACCTCCACACCCACCTCGGGGTACGAGCAGTACTTC.

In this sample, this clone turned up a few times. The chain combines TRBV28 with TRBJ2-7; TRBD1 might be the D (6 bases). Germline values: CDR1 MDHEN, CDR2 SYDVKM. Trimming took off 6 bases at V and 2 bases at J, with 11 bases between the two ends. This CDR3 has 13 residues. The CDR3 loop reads CASRVTGTYEQYF. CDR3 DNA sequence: TGTGCCAGCAGGGTGACAGGAACCTACGAGCAGTACTTC.

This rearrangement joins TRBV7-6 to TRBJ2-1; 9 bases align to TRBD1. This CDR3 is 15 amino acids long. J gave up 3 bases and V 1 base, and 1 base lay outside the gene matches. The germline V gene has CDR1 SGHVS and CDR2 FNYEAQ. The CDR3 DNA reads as TGTGCCAGCAGCTTAGGGACAGGGGTCTACAATGAGCAGTTCTTC. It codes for CASSLGTGVYNEQFF.

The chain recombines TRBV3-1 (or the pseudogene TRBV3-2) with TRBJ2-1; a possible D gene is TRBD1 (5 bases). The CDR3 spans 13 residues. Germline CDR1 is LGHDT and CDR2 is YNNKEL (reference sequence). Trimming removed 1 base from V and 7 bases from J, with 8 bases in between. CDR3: CASSQGGRNEQFF. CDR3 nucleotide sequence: TGTGCCAGCAGCCAAGGGGGCAGAAATGAGCAGTTCTTC.

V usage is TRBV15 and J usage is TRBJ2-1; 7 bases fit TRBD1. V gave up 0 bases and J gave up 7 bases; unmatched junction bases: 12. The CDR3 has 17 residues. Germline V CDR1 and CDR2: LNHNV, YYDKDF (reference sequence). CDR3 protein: CATSRDPGGVVNNEQFF. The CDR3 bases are TGTGCCACCAGCAGAGATCCAGGGGGAGTCGTGAATAATGAGCAGTTCTTC.

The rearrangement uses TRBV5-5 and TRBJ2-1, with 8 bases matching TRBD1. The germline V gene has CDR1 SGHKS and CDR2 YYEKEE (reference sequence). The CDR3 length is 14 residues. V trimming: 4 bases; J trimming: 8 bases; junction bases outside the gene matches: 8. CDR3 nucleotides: TGTGCCAGCAGCAGGCGGACAGGGCCCGATGAGCAGTTCTTC. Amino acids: CASSRRTGPDEQFF.

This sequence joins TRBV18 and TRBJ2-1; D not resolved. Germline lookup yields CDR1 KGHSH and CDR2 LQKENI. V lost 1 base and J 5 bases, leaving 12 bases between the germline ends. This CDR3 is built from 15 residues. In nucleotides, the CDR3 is TGTGCCAGCTCACCACAAACGACAACAAACAATGAGCAGTTCTTC. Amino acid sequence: CASSPQTTTNNEQFF. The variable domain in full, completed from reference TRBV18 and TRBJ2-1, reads NAGVMQNPRHLVRRRGQEARLRCSPMKGHSHVYWYRQLPEEGLKFMVYLQKENIIDESGMPKERFSAEFPKEGPSILRIQQVVRGDSAAYFCASSPQTTTNNEQFFGPGTRLTVL.

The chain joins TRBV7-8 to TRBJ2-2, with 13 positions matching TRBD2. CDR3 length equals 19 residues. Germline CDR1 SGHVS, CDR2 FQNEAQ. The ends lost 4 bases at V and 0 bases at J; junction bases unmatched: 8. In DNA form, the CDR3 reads TGTGCCAGCAGCTGGCCTGTTGGACTAGCGGGAGCGAACACCGGGGAGCTGTTTTTT. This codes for CASSWPVGLAGANTGELFF.

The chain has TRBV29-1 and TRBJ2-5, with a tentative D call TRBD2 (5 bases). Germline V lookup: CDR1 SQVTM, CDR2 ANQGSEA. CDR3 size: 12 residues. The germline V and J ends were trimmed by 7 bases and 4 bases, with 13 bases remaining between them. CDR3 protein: CSAGLRGETQYF. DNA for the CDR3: TGCAGCGCCGGCCTTCGGGGAGAGACCCAGTACTTC.

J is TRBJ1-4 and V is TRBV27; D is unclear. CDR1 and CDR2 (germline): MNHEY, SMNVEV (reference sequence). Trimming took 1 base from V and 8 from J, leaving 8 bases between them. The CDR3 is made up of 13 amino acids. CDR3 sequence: CASSLWGGEKLFF. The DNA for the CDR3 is TGTGCCAGCAGTTTATGGGGAGGGGAAAAACTGTTTTTT.